This passage covers 32 T cell receptor beta chains from one sample sequenced in a study of cytomegalovirus exposure and HLA in healthy donors. The PCR used 60 Vbeta and 13 Jbeta primers. Repertoires were generated with immunoSEQ multiplex PCR, while TCRdb's copy carries only in-frame clones and drops some. The sample yields 150,000 to 200,000 clones, roughly 80% seen once. The sample was PBMCs. The source of these receptors is a woman aged 40-49 years in good health and CMV-seropositive.

The chain carries TRBV6-5 and TRBJ2-7; 7 bases line up with TRBD1. The V and J ends lost 7 bases and 2 bases, in that order; junction bases with no gene match: 11. The CDR3 totals 15 residues. Germline CDR1 is MNHEY and CDR2 is SVGAGI. Written as DNA, the CDR3 is TGTGCCAGCAAGACCGACAGGGCTCATACCTACGAGCAGTACTTC. Its protein is CASKTDRAHTYEQYF.

In this sample, this clone turned up once. The V gene is TRBV7-2, the J gene TRBJ1-1, with 9 bases aligning to TRBD1. Germline-derived CDR1 and CDR2 are SGHTA and FQGNSA. Trimming took 1 base from V and 5 from J; bases not matched to a gene: 5. The CDR3 sequence is 15 residues long. Here the CDR3 DNA reads TGTGCCAGCAGCTTAGTGGGGACAGGGCAAACTGAAGCTTTCTTT. Translation: CASSLVGTGQTEAFF.

The chain joins TRBV28 to TRBJ1-5, with 7 bases lining up with TRBD1. CDR1 MDHEN and CDR2 SYDVKM come from the germline V gene. The CDR3 spans 14 residues. Trimming took 6 bases from V and 6 from J; bases not matched to a gene: 8. The CDR3 protein is CASSPTGKSQPQHF. Written as DNA, the CDR3 is TGTGCCAGCAGCCCGACAGGGAAGTCTCAGCCCCAGCATTTT.

CDR3 coding DNA: TGTGCCAGCAGTTCCAGGGGTGCGGCCACAGATACGCAGTATTTT. This sequence encodes CASSSRGAATDTQYF. The chain recombines TRBV28 with TRBJ2-3; D perhaps matches TRBD1 (6 bases). The CDR3 has 15 residues. V lost 4 bases and J lost 2, with 13 bases in between. CDR1 and CDR2 from the germline V gene are MDHEN and SYDVKM. Full variable domain (outside the CDR3, taken from reference TRBV28 and TRBJ2-3): DVKVTQSSRYLVKRTGEKVFLECVQDMDHENMFWYRQDPGLGLRLIYFSYDVKMKEKGDIPEGYSVSREKKERFSLILESASTNQTSMYLCASSSRGAATDTQYFGPGTRLTVL.

This clone was seen only a few times. The J gene is TRBJ2-7, the V gene TRBV18; 12 bases align to TRBD1. V gave up 2 bases and J gave up 4 bases; unmatched junction bases: 3. Per germline, CDR1 KGHSH and CDR2 LQKENI. The CDR3 consists of 15 residues. The CDR3 bases are TGTGCCAGCTCACCAGGGACAGGGGGCCAATACGAGCAGTACTTC. Its protein product is CASSPGTGGQYEQYF.

This clone has just a few counts. The V gene is TRBV7-2, the J gene TRBJ1-5, with TRBD1 as a possible D gene (6 bases). The CDR3 spans 14 residues. The V gene lost 5 bases and the J gene lost 4 bases, with 12 bases spanning the gap. CDR1 and CDR2 (germline): SGHTA, FQGNSA. The CDR3 loop is CASSPGAVNQPQHF. CDR3 bases: TGTGCCAGCAGCCCAGGGGCCGTTAATCAGCCCCAGCATTTT.

This chain links TRBV7-9 with TRBJ2-6, with D perhaps TRBD1 (6 bases). The length of the CDR3 is 16 residues. Trimming left V 6 bases short and J 0 bases short, with 12 bases between. CDR1 and CDR2 (germline): SEHNR, FQNEAQ (reference sequence). This CDR3 reads CASSWGQTSGANVLTF. The CDR3 DNA reads TGTGCCAGCAGTTGGGGACAAACCTCTGGGGCCAACGTCCTGACTTTC.

This clone was seen a few times. The V gene is TRBV18, the J gene TRBJ1-2; TRBD1 might be the D (5 bases). V dropped 3 bases and J dropped 4 bases, with 21 bases sitting between them. The CDR3 is 17 amino acids. From germline, CDR1 is KGHSH and CDR2 LQKENI. The CDR3 coding sequence is TGTGCCAGCTCACCCGTTGGGGTAAGCCAGGGTATCTATGGCTACACCTTC. Amino acid sequence: CASSPVGVSQGIYGYTF.

The chain links TRBV7-9 to TRBJ1-2, with D tentatively TRBD1 (5 bases). The CDR3 has 14 amino acids. Trimming pared 4 bases from V and 5 bases from J, leaving 14 bases between. Germline-derived CDR1 and CDR2 are SEHNR and FQNEAQ (reference sequence). The DNA for the CDR3 is TGTGCCAGCAGCTCCACTTCCGGGGGGTATGGCTACACCTTC. Encoded protein: CASSSTSGGYGYTF.

V gene TRBV7-6 combines with J gene TRBJ2-4; perhaps TRBD1 as D (6 bases). CDR1 is SGHVS and CDR2 is FNYEAQ in the germline V gene. The CDR3 consists of 15 residues. The V and J ends lost 1 base and 4 bases respectively, with 11 bases between them. The chain's CDR3 is CASSLGPGQKNIQYF. DNA for the CDR3: TGTGCCAGCAGCTTAGGACCGGGACAAAAAAACATTCAGTACTTC.

The CDR3 here is CASSSTGAPTNEKLFF. Here the CDR3 DNA reads TGTGCCAGCAGCTCCACAGGGGCCCCAACTAATGAAAAACTGTTTTTT. The rearrangement links TRBV7-9 to TRBJ1-4; 7 positions match TRBD1. J gave up 0 bases and V 4 bases, and 5 bases lay outside the gene matches. This CDR3 spans 16 amino acids. Germline CDR1 reads SEHNR; CDR2 reads FQNEAQ (reference sequence). The full variable domain, rest sourced from reference TRBV7-9 and TRBJ1-4, is DTGVSQNPRHKITKRGQNVTFRCDPISEHNRLYWYRQTLGQGPEFLTYFQNEAQLEKSRLLSDRFSAERPKGSFSTLEIQRTEQGDSAMYLCASSSTGAPTNEKLFFGSGTQLSVL.

The chain uses TRBV28 and TRBJ2-1, with 10 bases identical to TRBD2. The V gene end was trimmed by 1 base and the J gene end by 6 bases; junction bases not matched to a gene: 3. CDR1 is MDHEN and CDR2 is SYDVKM in the germline V gene. The length of the CDR3 is 15 residues. The CDR3 bases are TGTGCCAGCAGTTTATTAGCGGGAGGAGTCAATGAGCAGTTCTTC. Its translation: CASSLLAGGVNEQFF.

The chain has TRBV7-8 and TRBJ2-2; no definite D call. CDR3 length: 13 residues. CDR1 and CDR2 (germline): SGHVS, FQNEAQ. Trimming took 5 bases from V and 3 from J, leaving 7 bases between them. The CDR3 DNA reads TGTGCCAGCAGCCGTCGGGACACCGGGGAGCTGTTTTTT. It translates to CASSRRDTGELFF.

This chain links TRBV5-1 with TRBJ2-2, with TRBD2 identical over 8 bases. The V segment lost 1 base and the J segment 4 bases; nucleotides outside the gene matches: 6. CDR1 and CDR2 from the germline V gene are SGHRS and YFSETQ. There are 16 residues in the CDR3. DNA of the CDR3: TGCGCCAGCAGCTTGTCCGGGAGGGTGGTCACCGGGGAGCTGTTTTTT. This translates into CASSLSGRVVTGELFF.

The chain is built from TRBV27 and TRBJ2-7; maybe TRBD1 (5 bases). Germline values: CDR1 MNHEY, CDR2 SMNVEV (reference sequence). This CDR3 comprises 13 residues. V was clipped by 5 bases and J by 7 bases, with 15 bases between them. CDR3 amino acids: CASSNFPAGEQYF. The CDR3 region has the DNA TGTGCCAGCAGTAACTTTCCTGCAGGGGAGCAGTACTTC.

The table lists this clone with a few counts. The gene calls are TRBV18 and TRBJ2-3, with unresolved D. Trimming stripped 8 bases from V and 0 bases from J, with 6 bases between. Germline CDR1 KGHSH, CDR2 LQKENI. The length of the CDR3 is 12 residues. The CDR3 here is CASQTSTDTQYF. The CDR3 DNA reads as TGTGCCAGCCAGACAAGCACAGATACGCAGTATTTT.

Only one count was recorded for this clone. This chain joins TRBV9 and TRBJ1-5; D might be TRBD1 (5 bases). This CDR3 is 15 amino acids long. V dropped 0 bases and J dropped 6 bases, with 13 bases sitting between them. Germline CDR1 and CDR2: SGDLS and YYNGEE. The CDR3 loop reads CASSVGGREGQPQHF. The CDR3 DNA reads TGTGCCAGCAGCGTAGGAGGCAGGGAAGGTCAGCCCCAGCATTTT.

This clone was detected only once. J is TRBJ1-1 and V is TRBV28, with 12 nucleotides matching TRBD1. The CDR3 is 17 residues long. The germline V gene has CDR1 MDHEN and CDR2 SYDVKM. After removal of 2 bases from V and 5 bases from J, the junction contained 9 bases not matched to a gene. This chain's CDR3 is CASSLAGTGGGWTEAFF. In DNA, the CDR3 is TGTGCCAGCAGTTTAGCGGGGACAGGGGGCGGGTGGACTGAAGCTTTCTTT.

This chain links TRBV7-9 with TRBJ1-5; TRBD1 matches at 7 bases. From germline, CDR1 is SEHNR and CDR2 FQNEAQ (reference sequence). The V gene end was trimmed by 5 bases and the J gene end by 6 bases; junction bases not matched to a gene: 7. This CDR3 has 14 amino acids. CDR3 protein: CASSPGGLTQPQHF. The CDR3 bases are TGTGCCAGCAGCCCAGGGGGTCTGACTCAGCCCCAGCATTTT.

The chain joins TRBV6-1 to TRBJ1-1, with no clear D. CDR1 is MNHNS and CDR2 is SASEGT in the germline V gene. Trimming removed 5 bases at V and 4 bases at J, with 11 bases between. This CDR3 has 13 residues. The CDR3 DNA follows: TGTGCCAGCAGTCCACGCGGTCTCACTGAAGCTTTCTTT. Encoded protein: CASSPRGLTEAFF.

This clone was picked up a small number of times. The V and J genes are TRBV7-2 and TRBJ2-7; a possible D gene is TRBD1 (6 bases). V was cut by 5 bases and J by 1 base, with 12 bases left in between. This CDR3 is 14 amino acids long. The germline V gene encodes CDR1 SGHTA and CDR2 FQGNSA. The CDR3 bases are TGTGCCAGCAGCCAGGGGTCGGGGTCCTACGAGCAGTACTTC. It specifies CASSQGSGSYEQYF.

V gene TRBV9 combines with J gene TRBJ2-2, with 7 positions matching TRBD2. The CDR3 length is 15 residues. Germline CDR1 reads SGDLS; CDR2 reads YYNGEE. J gave up 6 bases and V 0 bases, and 5 bases lay outside the gene matches. This CDR3 reads CASSVALAVAGELFF. The CDR3 DNA sequence: TGTGCCAGCAGCGTAGCTCTAGCGGTAGCCGGGGAGCTGTTTTTT. Full variable domain (remainder filled in from reference TRBV9 and TRBJ2-2): DSGVTQTPKHLITATGQRVTLRCSPRSGDLSVYWYQQSLDQGLQFLIQYYNGEERAKGNILERFSAQQFPDLHSELNLSSLELGDSALYFCASSVALAVAGELFFGEGSRLTVL.

This clone was observed a few times. V gene TRBV10-3 combines with J gene TRBJ1-1; D is undetermined. CDR1 and CDR2 (germline): ENHRY, SYGVKD. There are 11 residues in the CDR3. Trimming left V 5 bases short and J 1 base short, with 2 bases between. The CDR3 DNA is TGTGCCATCAGTCAGAACACTGAAGCTTTCTTT. Residues: CAISQNTEAFF.

The chain employs TRBV10-1 and TRBJ2-2, with TRBD1 as a possible D gene (7 bases). Trimming pared 8 bases from V and 7 bases from J, leaving 14 bases between. The CDR3 totals 13 residues. Germline CDR1 WNHNN, CDR2 SYGVQD (reference sequence). CDR3 in amino acids: CASCPGGGGELFF. CDR3 DNA: TGCGCCAGCTGCCCAGGGGGAGGCGGGGAGCTGTTTTTT.

V gene TRBV7-2 combines with J gene TRBJ2-5; D is perhaps TRBD1 (6 bases). V was cut by 4 bases and J by 11 bases, with 11 bases left in between. This CDR3 has 11 residues. From germline, CDR1 is SGHTA and CDR2 FQGNSA. The CDR3 coding sequence is TGTGCCAGCAGCTCAGGGGTTGAGCAGTACTTC. Translation gives CASSSGVEQYF.

J is TRBJ2-6 and V is TRBV27; D gene uncertain. This CDR3 is built from 15 residues. V gave up 1 base and J gave up 1 base, with 5 bases separating them. In germline, CDR1 is MNHEY, CDR2 SMNVEV (reference sequence). CDR3 in amino acids: CASSLYGSGANVLTF. The CDR3 region has the DNA TGTGCCAGCAGTTTATACGGGTCTGGGGCCAACGTCCTGACTTTC. The full variable domain, with the rest looked up from reference TRBV27 and TRBJ2-6, is EAQVTQNPRYLITVTGKKLTVTCSQNMNHEYMSWYRQDPGLGLRQIYYSMNVEVTDKGDVPEGYKVSRKEKRNFPLILESPSPNQTSLYFCASSLYGSGANVLTFGAGSRLTVL.

This clone appeared a few times. The chain employs TRBV2 and TRBJ2-5; 15 nucleotides line up with TRBD2. This CDR3 is 18 amino acids long. Germline V gene sequence: CDR1 SNHLY, CDR2 FYNNEI. Germline trimming cut 10 bases from V and 10 bases from J; bases unmatched to any gene: 22. This CDR3 is CAIPDRQGLAGGTEGQYF. The CDR3, as DNA: TGTGCCATCCCGGACAGGCAAGGACTAGCGGGAGGGACAGAGGGCCAGTACTTC.

The gene calls are TRBV7-2 and TRBJ1-5; D remains unclear. Germline CDR1 is SGHTA and CDR2 is FQGNSA. The CDR3 is made up of 15 amino acids. The germline V and J ends were trimmed by 5 bases and 0 bases, with 11 bases remaining between them. CDR3 sequence reads: CASSPAGYSNQPQHF. The CDR3, as DNA: TGTGCCAGCAGCCCTGCGGGGTATAGCAATCAGCCCCAGCATTTT.

For this clone: The same CDR3 is also encoded by other DNA sequences in this sample. The rearrangement links TRBV20-1 to TRBJ2-5; D is ambiguous. This CDR3 has 11 amino acids. The germline V gene encodes CDR1 DFQATT and CDR2 SNEGSKA (reference sequence). V was pared by 4 bases and J by 2 bases, with 5 bases between. CDR3 DNA: TGCAGTGCTACAGTTCAAGAGACCCAGTACTTC. Encoded protein: CSATVQETQYF.

V is TRBV19 and J is TRBJ2-7; TRBD1 agrees at 8 bases. With V trimmed by 10 bases and J by 3 bases, 8 bases remained unmatched. This CDR3 region has 13 residues. Germline V gene sequence: CDR1 LNHDA, CDR2 SQIVND (reference sequence). DNA for the CDR3: TGTGCCACCGGACAGGGTCTCCTCTACGAGCAGTACTTC. Protein: CATGQGLLYEQYF.

V and J are TRBV18 and TRBJ2-1, with D maybe TRBD1 (6 bases). The CDR3 spans 15 residues. Deletions cut 3 bases from V and 7 bases from J, with 16 bases between. Germline CDR1 is KGHSH and CDR2 is LQKENI. CDR3 sequence reads: CASSPEQGHRNEQFF. The CDR3 DNA follows: TGTGCCAGCTCACCCGAACAGGGCCACAGGAATGAGCAGTTCTTC.

The chain carries TRBV25-1 and TRBJ2-7; the match to TRBD2 covers 8 bases. The CDR3 extends over 14 amino acids. V shed 6 bases, J shed 3 bases, and the junction held 7 bases outside the gene matches. The germline V gene has CDR1 MGHDK and CDR2 SYGVNS. CDR3 protein: CASSLSGRGYEQYF. DNA for the CDR3: TGTGCCAGCAGCCTCAGCGGGAGAGGCTACGAGCAGTACTTC.